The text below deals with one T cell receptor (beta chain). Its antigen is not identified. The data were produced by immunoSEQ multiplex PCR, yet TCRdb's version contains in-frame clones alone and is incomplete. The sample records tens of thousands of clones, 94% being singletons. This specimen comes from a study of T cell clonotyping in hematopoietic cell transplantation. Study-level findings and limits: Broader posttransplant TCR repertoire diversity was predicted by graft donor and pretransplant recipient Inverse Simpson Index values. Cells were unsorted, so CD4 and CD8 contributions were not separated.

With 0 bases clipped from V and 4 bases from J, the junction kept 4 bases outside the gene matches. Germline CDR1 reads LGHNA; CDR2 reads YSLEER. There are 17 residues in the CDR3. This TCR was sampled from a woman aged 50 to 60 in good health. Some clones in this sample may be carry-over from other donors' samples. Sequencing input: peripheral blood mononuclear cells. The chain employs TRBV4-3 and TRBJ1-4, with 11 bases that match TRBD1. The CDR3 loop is CASSQETGTGGNEKLFF. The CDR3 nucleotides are TGCGCCAGCAGCCAAGAGACGGGGACAGGGGGTAATGAAAAACTGTTTTTT.